These T cell receptor beta chains were read from a single sample in a study of CD8 T cells in Susac syndrome. MiXCR, run by TCRdb on the immunoSEQ multiplex PCR reads, gives a single entry per CDR3 protein. The sample has about 120,000 distinct CDR3 sequences, 94% seen once; the top ten hold roughly 0.092%. Sequencing input: CD4+ T cells from PBMCs. Every receptor here comes from a human donor in good health. Each CDR3 is given without its conserved first and last residue. Each record gives: J gene, V gene, CDR3 protein.

j_call: TRBJ1-1
v_call: TRBV7-9
cdr3_aa: ASSPAGTGGAF

j_call: TRBJ2-1
v_call: TRBV4-3
cdr3_aa: ASSRQGALYNEQF

j_call: TRBJ2-7
v_call: TRBV11-1
cdr3_aa: ASSQQGARIDEQY

j_call: TRBJ2-5
v_call: TRBV25-1
cdr3_aa: ASSPPRASGRGETQY

j_call: TRBJ2-2
v_call: TRBV5-4
cdr3_aa: ASSLGQGAPVGELF

j_call: TRBJ2-1
v_call: TRBV3-1
cdr3_aa: ASSHEALYSRGNEQF

j_call: TRBJ1-1
v_call: TRBV9
cdr3_aa: ASSAGTLLNTEAF

j_call: TRBJ2-5
v_call: TRBV19
cdr3_aa: ASSVGQNQETQY

j_call: TRBJ1-5
v_call: TRBV29-1
cdr3_aa: SVGQGAADQPQH

j_call: TRBJ1-2
v_call: TRBV2
cdr3_aa: ASSVTVKDYGYT

j_call: TRBJ2-6
v_call: TRBV12-3/TRBV12-4
cdr3_aa: ASTWDFSGANVLT

j_call: TRBJ2-7
v_call: TRBV29-1
cdr3_aa: SASGTGDFEQY

j_call: TRBJ2-7
v_call: TRBV5-1
cdr3_aa: ASSLGGSNPTYEQY

j_call: TRBJ2-7
v_call: TRBV7-9
cdr3_aa: ASTKTQTGSGNYEQY

j_call: TRBJ1-2
v_call: TRBV6-2/TRBV6-3
cdr3_aa: ASSYGRGTNYGYT

j_call: TRBJ1-1
v_call: TRBV27
cdr3_aa: ASSQRGTAMNTEAF

j_call: TRBJ2-4
v_call: TRBV21-1
cdr3_aa: ASSLEQGPRHIQY

j_call: TRBJ2-3
v_call: TRBV20-1
cdr3_aa: SATFGTSGRSGTQY

j_call: TRBJ2-5
v_call: TRBV7-9
cdr3_aa: ASSRDRGGQETQY

j_call: TRBJ2-5
v_call: TRBV5-1
cdr3_aa: ASSLAGTSGIQETQY

j_call: TRBJ1-5
v_call: TRBV19
cdr3_aa: ASRARTGGGQPQH

j_call: TRBJ2-1
v_call: TRBV30
cdr3_aa: AWSVRGWQSHEQF

j_call: TRBJ1-1
v_call: TRBV10-3
cdr3_aa: AISEGGTEAF

j_call: TRBJ2-7
v_call: TRBV9
cdr3_aa: ASSVETGDSYEQY

j_call: TRBJ2-5
v_call: TRBV20-1
cdr3_aa: SAPDAGGEETQY

j_call: TRBJ2-7
v_call: TRBV12-3/TRBV12-4
cdr3_aa: ASSEQGLLYEQY

j_call: TRBJ1-6
v_call: TRBV19
cdr3_aa: ASSSHEGSPLH

j_call: TRBJ2-7
v_call: TRBV20-1
cdr3_aa: SARQLYEQY

j_call: TRBJ2-5
v_call: TRBV7-7
cdr3_aa: ASSLDSGAETQY

j_call: TRBJ2-2
v_call: TRBV2
cdr3_aa: ASMMEGAGELF

j_call: TRBJ1-1
v_call: TRBV3-1
cdr3_aa: ASSTGQQNTEAF

j_call: TRBJ1-5
v_call: TRBV6-1
cdr3_aa: ASKAVGGNQPQH

j_call: TRBJ2-7
v_call: TRBV7-9
cdr3_aa: ASSLRFIDEQY

j_call: TRBJ1-2
v_call: TRBV7-9
cdr3_aa: ASSLEGIYGYT

j_call: TRBJ1-1
v_call: TRBV3-1
cdr3_aa: ASSQVSIARTAEAF

j_call: TRBJ2-5
v_call: TRBV2
cdr3_aa: ASRDNRVQETQY

j_call: TRBJ1-2
v_call: TRBV5-6
cdr3_aa: ASMDAGSGSRNGYT

j_call: TRBJ2-5
v_call: TRBV20-1
cdr3_aa: SAPAGGNQETQY

j_call: TRBJ2-1
v_call: TRBV3-1
cdr3_aa: ASSQPGTGANEQF

j_call: TRBJ2-1
v_call: TRBV18
cdr3_aa: ASSPGTGSYNEQF

j_call: TRBJ2-5
v_call: TRBV18
cdr3_aa: ASSPPDRQTQY

j_call: TRBJ2-1
v_call: TRBV29-1
cdr3_aa: SVEKGLAGNEQF

j_call: TRBJ1-1
v_call: TRBV29-1
cdr3_aa: SVREGPNTEAF

j_call: TRBJ1-1
v_call: TRBV7-9
cdr3_aa: ASSWGGTANTEAF